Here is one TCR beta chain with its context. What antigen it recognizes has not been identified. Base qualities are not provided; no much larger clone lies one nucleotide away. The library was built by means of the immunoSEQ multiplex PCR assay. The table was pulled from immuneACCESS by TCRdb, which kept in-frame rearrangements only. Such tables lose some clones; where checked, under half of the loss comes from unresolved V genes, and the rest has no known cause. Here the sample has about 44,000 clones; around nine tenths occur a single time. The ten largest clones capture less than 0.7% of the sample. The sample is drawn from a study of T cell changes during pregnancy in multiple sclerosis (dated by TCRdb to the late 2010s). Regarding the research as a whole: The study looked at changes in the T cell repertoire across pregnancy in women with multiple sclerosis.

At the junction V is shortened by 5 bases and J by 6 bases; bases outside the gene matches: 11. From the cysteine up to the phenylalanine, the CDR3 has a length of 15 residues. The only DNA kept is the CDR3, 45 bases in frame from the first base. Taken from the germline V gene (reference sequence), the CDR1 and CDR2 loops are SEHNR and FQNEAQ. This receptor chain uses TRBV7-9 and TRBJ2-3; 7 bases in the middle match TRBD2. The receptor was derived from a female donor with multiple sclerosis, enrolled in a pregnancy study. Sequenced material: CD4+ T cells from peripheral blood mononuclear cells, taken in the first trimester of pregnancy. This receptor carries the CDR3 CASSILLGEGDTQYF. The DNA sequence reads TGTGCCAGCAGCATCCTACTGGGGGAGGGTGATACGCAGTATTTT.